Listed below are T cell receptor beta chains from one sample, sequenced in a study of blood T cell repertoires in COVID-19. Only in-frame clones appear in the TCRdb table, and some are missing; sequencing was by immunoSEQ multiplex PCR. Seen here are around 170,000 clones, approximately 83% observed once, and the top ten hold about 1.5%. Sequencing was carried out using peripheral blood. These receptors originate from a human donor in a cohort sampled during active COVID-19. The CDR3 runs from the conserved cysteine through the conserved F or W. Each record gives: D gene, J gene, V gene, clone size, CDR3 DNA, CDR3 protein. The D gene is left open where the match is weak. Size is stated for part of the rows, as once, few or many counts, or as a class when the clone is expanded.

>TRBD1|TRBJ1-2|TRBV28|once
TGTGCCAGCAGTCTAGACAGGGCGGGCTATGGCTACACCTTC
CASSLDRAGYGYTF
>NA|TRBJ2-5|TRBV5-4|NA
TGTGCCAGCAGCTTAGGACAGAGCCAAGAGACCCAGTACTTC
CASSLGQSQETQYF
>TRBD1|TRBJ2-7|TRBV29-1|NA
TGCAGCGTTGATAGTGACAGGGGGCTCCGAGGGGAGCAGTACTTC
CSVDSDRGLRGEQYF
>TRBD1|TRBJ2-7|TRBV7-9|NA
TGTGCCAGCAGCCTAAGGACAGGGGTAGTGGACGAGCAGTACTTC
CASSLRTGVVDEQYF
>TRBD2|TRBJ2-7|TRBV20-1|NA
TGCAGTGCTAGGGGAGGGGCTAGAGGGGACTTC
CSARGGARGDF
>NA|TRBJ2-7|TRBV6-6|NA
TGTGCCAGCAGTTACCCGTTCGGGGGAACCTACGAGCAGTACTTC
CASSYPFGGTYEQYF
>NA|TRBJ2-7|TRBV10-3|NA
TGTGCCATCAGGACGGGGAGCTCCTACGAGCAGTACTTC
CAIRTGSSYEQYF
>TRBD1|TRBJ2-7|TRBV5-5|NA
TGTGCCAGCAGCTCACCGGACAGGGTCTACGAGCAGTACTTC
CASSSPDRVYEQYF
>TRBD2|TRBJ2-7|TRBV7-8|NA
TGTGCCAGCAGCTTAGAAGCGGGACCCCTTCCTTACGAGCAGTACTTC
CASSLEAGPLPYEQYF
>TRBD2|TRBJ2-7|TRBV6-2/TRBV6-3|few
TGTGCCAGCAGTTCAGGACTAGCGGCCAGCTCCTACGAGCAGTACTTC
CASSSGLAASSYEQYF
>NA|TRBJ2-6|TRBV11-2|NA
TGTGCCAGCAGCTTAGCCCGACAGGGACTGTCTGGGGCCAACGTCCTGACTTTC
CASSLARQGLSGANVLTF
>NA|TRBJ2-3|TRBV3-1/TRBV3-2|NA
TGTGCCAGCAGCCAAGGAGGAGTCGACCGTCGCACAGATACGCAGTATTTT
CASSQGGVDRRTDTQYF
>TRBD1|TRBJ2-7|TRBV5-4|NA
TGTGCCAGCAGCTGGACAGGGGGCGAGCAGTACTTC
CASSWTGGEQYF
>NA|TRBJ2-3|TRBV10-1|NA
TGCGCCAGCAGTGAGTCCGTCGGCACAGATACGCAGTATTTT
CASSESVGTDTQYF
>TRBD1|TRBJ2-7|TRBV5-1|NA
TGCGCCAGCAGCCCGGGACAGTTGCTCGAGGAGCAGTACTTC
CASSPGQLLEEQYF
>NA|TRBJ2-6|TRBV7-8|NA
TGTGCCAGCAGCTTAGTTCGGACAGGGAGGGGCCTCTCTGGGGCCAACGTCCTGACTTTC
CASSLVRTGRGLSGANVLTF
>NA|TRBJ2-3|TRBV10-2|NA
TGCGCCAGCAAGGTGGGCCGTAGCACAGATACGCAGTATTTT
CASKVGRSTDTQYF
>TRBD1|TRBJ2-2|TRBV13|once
TGTGCCAGCAGCAACAGGGGCACCGGGGAGCTGTTTTTT
CASSNRGTGELFF
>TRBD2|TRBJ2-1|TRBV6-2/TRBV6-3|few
TGTGCCAGCAGCCCCCTAGGCGGGGGGGGACACAATGAGCAGTTCTTC
CASSPLGGGGHNEQFF
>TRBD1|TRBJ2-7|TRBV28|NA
TGTGCCAGCAGCGCCGTGGCAGGGGGTGACTACGAGCAGTACTTC
CASSAVAGGDYEQYF
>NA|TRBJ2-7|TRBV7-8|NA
TGTGCCAGCAGCTCCGTGACAGGTCCCTCCTACGAGCAGTACTTC
CASSSVTGPSYEQYF
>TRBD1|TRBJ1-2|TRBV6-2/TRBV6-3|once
TGTGCCAGCAGTTGGACAGGGGAGGGCTACACCTTC
CASSWTGEGYTF
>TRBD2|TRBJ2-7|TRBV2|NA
TGTGCCAGCAGCAGCGGGGGGGCCTACGAGCAGTACTTC
CASSSGGAYEQYF
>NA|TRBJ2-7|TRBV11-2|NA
TGTGCCAGCAGCTTAGAGGGCCACGAGCAGTACTTC
CASSLEGHEQYF
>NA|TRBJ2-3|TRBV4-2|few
TGTGCCAGCAGCCAAGCGCAGTACACAGATACGCAGTATTTT
CASSQAQYTDTQYF
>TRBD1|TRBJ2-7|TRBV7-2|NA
TGTGCCAGCAGCTCCGATTCTTTGGGACAGGGGTTTTACGAGCAGTACTTC
CASSSDSLGQGFYEQYF
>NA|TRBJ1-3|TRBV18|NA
TGTGCCAGCTCACCACCTCGACAGGATAGAAACACCATATATTTT
CASSPPRQDRNTIYF
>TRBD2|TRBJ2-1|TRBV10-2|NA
TGCGCCAGCAGTGAGTCGATAACTAGCGGGAGGCCTGAGCAGTTCTTC
CASSESITSGRPEQFF
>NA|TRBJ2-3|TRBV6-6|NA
TGTGCCAGCAGTTACTCGGAGGGAGGTACGCAGTATTTT
CASSYSEGGTQYF
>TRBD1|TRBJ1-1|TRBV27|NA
TGTGCCAGCAGTTTGAGACAGGGCTATGAAGCTTTCTTT
CASSLRQGYEAFF
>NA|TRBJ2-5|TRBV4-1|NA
TGCGCCAGCAGCCAAGATCGGAGGGTCCAAGAGACCCAGTACTTC
CASSQDRRVQETQYF
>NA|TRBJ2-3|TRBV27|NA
TGTGCCAGCAGTACAGTAACAGATACGCAGTATTTT
CASSTVTDTQYF
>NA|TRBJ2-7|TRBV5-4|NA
TGTGCCAGCAGGGCGGCAGGGGAATTCTACGAGCAGTACTTC
CASRAAGEFYEQYF
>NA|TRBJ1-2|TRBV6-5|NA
TGTGCCAGCCCTGGGAGGGGCGGTGGCTATGGCTACACCTTC
CASPGRGGGYGYTF
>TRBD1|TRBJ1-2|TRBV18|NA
TGTGCCAGCTCACCAACCCCTGGAACAGGGGCAGTCTATGGCTACACCTTC
CASSPTPGTGAVYGYTF
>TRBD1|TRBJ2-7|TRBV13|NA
TGTGCCAGCAGCTGGGCGACAGGGATTTACGAGCAGTACTTC
CASSWATGIYEQYF
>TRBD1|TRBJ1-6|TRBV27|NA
TGTGCCAGCAGTTTAAGGGGTGGGACAGGGGGACAGTATAATTCACCCCTCCACTTT
CASSLRGGTGGQYNSPLHF